This entry describes one T cell receptor (beta chain). This clone has a single count. The specificity of this receptor is unknown. The junction departs from germline at one end; a sequencing error may be responsible. Other DNA sequences of this sample code for an identical CDR3. Using the deep immunoSEQ assay, TCR CDR3 regions were amplified from genomic DNA by multiplex PCR. Genomic DNA extracted from each cell subset was distributed evenly over all wells of several immunoSEQ 96-well plates, and each plate served as one replicate. For sorted subsets, around 200 ng genomic DNA, equal to some 30,000 T cell genomes, was loaded into each replicate PCR. The purified libraries were quantified using a Qubit 3.0 fluorometer, sized with a Bioanalyzer 2100, and then quantified again using the KAPA Library Quantification kit. Each immunoSEQ 96-well plate was sequenced on its own single-read 150-cycle Illumina NextSeq 550 flow cell. As for the original processing: Because the immunoSEQ output included only junctional sequences and no quality scores, the filtering could not be the same as the filtering used for full-length reads. To assign V/J genes and CDR3, sequences were annotated against IMGT germline references using PyIR, a Python wrapper for IgBLAST v1.9. Any read was removed if the V/J assignment was weak (E-value above 1e-6), the CDR3 was missing, or the read contained stop codons, out-of-frame junctions, or ambiguous translated residues. V3J clonotypes were defined as sequences sharing an identical inferred V gene, J gene, and CDR3 amino acid sequence. The percentage overlap between two repertoires was calculated by dividing the number of shared unique clonotypes by the size of the smaller repertoire. Three approaches were used to assess repertoire richness: RTK rarefaction, the Chao1 estimator, and Recon v2.1 estimates of unobserved clonotypes. Generation probabilities were computed with OLGA for all TCRbeta clonotypes obtained by the gDNA method from a handful of donors. TCRdb re-hosts the immuneACCESS table, in-frame sequences only. Its copies lack some clones; in the studies checked, an unresolved V gene accounts for under half of them, and the cause for the rest is not known. The V and J calls and clone size are taken from that table; D and trimming were inferred from the DNA. This sample holds 1.5 million to 2.5 million clones; about 95% were observed only once. Jointly, the top ten make up under 1.5% of the sample.

For the CD8 naive samples, CD45RO-negative cells were positively selected for CCR7, yielding a CD45RA+CCR7+ population from which TemRA cells were excluded. Donors were healthy HIV-negative adults with no recently reported acute infections or vaccinations. Every donor was a Caucasian adult residing in Nashville, Tennessee, USA. Blood was obtained by leukapheresis, after which PBMCs were separated by Ficoll-Histopaque density gradient centrifugation and cryopreserved in liquid nitrogen vapor phase. Analytical flow cytometry was used to check the purity and quantity of every magnetically sorted T cell population. Each sorted fraction had its genomic DNA isolated and then quantified by UV absorbance on a Nanodrop 2000c. These data come from a study of shared clonotypes between healthy human individuals (TCRdb year 2020). About the investigation overall: A few men and a couple of women, aged 18 to 49 years, made up the cohort. For each donor, CD4 naive and CD4 memory were each given three plates, CD8 naive was given two plates, and CD8 memory was given one plate. To estimate repertoire size and how much clonotype sharing occurs between individuals, the study deeply sequenced the blood TCR repertoires of about five healthy adults. To increase sequencing depth and limit assay-specific biases, different laboratories used diverse techniques to prepare libraries and sequence TCR repertoires. Per donor, leukapheresis produced somewhere between about 0.94 and 9.5 billion PBMCs.

Results the study describes overall, beyond this receptor: Because the study included a small number of donors, the genetic and exposure-history diversity represented was limited. Only blood was sampled, and tissue TCR repertoires likely differ from those in blood. Sharing across several donors was observed for 5% to 6.5% of naive CD4, 3% to 4% of naive CD8, roughly 2.3% of memory CD4, and less than 0.45% of memory CD8 clonotypes. Pairwise subsampling indicated that sequencing depth was expected to affect the degree of clonotype sharing among donors. Larger estimated clonotype richness was generally found for naive subsets than for memory subsets. Even with the large sequencing depth, rarefaction of the sorted-subset datasets indicated that sequencing was incomplete. Compared with non-shared clonotypes, the clonotypes found in all four sorted-subset donors had higher generation probabilities.

The sample was naive CD8+ T cells sorted from blood. In light of the paper, this sample's cell subset or site label describes: CD45RA+CCR7+. The clonotype comes from a man aged 18 to 29 in good health.

The CDR3 corresponds to CASSLSPGAYNSPLHF. The DNA sequence reads TGTGCCAGCAGTCTATCCCCGGGTGCCTATAATTCACCCCTCCACTTT. The rearranged chain carries TRBV27 and TRBJ1-6, with the D gene too uncertain to name. Its CDR3 holds 16 amino acids, cysteine through phenylalanine. CDR3 DNA only is kept here, 48 bases in frame from base 1. Reading the germline V gene (reference sequence) gives CDR1 MNHEY and CDR2 SMNVEV.